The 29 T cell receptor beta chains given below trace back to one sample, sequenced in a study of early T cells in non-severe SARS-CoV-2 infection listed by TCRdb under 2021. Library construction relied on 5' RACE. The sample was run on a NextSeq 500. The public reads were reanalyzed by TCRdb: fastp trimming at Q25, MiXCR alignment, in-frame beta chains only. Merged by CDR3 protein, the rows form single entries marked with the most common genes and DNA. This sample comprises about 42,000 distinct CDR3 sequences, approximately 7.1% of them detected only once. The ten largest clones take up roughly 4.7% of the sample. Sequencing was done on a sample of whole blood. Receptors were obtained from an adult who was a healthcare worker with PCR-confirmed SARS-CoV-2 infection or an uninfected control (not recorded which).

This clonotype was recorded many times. In DNA, the CDR3 is TGTGCCAGCAGCTTCAGGGCCTTCTACAATGAGCAGTTCTTC. Translated, it gives CASSFRAFYNEQFF. J is TRBJ2-1 and V is TRBV11-2, with D tentatively TRBD1 (5 bases). Germline V gene data show CDR1 as SGHAT and CDR2 as FQNNGV. CDR3 size: 14 residues. The V end was cut by 3 bases, the J end by 3 bases, with 9 bases between.

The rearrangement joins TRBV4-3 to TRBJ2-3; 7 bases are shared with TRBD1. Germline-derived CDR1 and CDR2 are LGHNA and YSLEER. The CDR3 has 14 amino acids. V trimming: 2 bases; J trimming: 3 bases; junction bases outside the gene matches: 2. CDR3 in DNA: TGCGCCAGCAGCCAAACAGGGGAAACAGATACGCAGTATTTT. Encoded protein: CASSQTGETDTQYF.

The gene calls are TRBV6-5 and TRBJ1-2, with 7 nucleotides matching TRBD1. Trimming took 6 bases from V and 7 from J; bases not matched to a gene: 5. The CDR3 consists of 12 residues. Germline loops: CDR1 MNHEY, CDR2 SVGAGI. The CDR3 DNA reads TGTGCCAGCAGACCAGGGGGAGGTGGCTACACCTTC. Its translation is CASRPGGGGYTF.

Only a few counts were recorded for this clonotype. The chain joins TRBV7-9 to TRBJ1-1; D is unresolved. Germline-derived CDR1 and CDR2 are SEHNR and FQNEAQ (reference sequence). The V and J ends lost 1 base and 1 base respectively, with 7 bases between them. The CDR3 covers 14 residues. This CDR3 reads CASSLGQKNTEAFF. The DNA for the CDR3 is TGTGCCAGCAGCTTAGGCCAGAAGAACACTGAAGCTTTCTTT.

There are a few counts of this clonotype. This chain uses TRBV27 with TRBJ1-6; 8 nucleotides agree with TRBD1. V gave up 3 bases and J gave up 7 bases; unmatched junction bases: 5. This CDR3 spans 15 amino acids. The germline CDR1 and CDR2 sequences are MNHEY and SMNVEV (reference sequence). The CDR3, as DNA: TGTGCCAGCAGTTTCGTTACAGGGGGAAATTCACCCCTCCACTTT. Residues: CASSFVTGGNSPLHF.

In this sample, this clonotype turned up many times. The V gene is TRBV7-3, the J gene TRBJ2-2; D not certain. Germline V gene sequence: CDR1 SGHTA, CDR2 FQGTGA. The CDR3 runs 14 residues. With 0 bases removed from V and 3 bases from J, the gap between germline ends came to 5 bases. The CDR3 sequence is CASSLTGDTGELFF. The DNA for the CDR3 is TGTGCCAGCAGCTTAACTGGAGACACCGGGGAGCTGTTTTTT.

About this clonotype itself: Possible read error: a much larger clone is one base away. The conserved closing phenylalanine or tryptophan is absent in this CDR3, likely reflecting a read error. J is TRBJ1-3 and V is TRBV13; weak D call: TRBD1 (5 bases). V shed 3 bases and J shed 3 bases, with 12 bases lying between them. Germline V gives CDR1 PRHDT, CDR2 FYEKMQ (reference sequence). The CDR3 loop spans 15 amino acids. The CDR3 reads CASSFDTGGGNTIYI. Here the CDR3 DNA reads TGTGCCAGCAGCTTTGACACCGGGGGTGGAAACACCATATATATT.

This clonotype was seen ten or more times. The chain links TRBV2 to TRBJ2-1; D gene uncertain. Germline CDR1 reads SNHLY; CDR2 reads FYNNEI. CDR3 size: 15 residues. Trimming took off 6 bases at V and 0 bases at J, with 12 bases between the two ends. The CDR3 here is CASSSSSSSYNEQFF. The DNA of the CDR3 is TGTGCCAGCAGCTCGAGTTCTAGCTCCTACAATGAGCAGTTCTTC.

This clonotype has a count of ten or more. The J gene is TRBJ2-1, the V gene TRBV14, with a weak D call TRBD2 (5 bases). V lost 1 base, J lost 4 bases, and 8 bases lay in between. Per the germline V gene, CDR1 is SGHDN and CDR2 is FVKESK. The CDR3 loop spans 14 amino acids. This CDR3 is CASSQVEGYNEQFF. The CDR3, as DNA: TGTGCCAGCAGCCAAGTTGAGGGTTACAATGAGCAGTTCTTC.

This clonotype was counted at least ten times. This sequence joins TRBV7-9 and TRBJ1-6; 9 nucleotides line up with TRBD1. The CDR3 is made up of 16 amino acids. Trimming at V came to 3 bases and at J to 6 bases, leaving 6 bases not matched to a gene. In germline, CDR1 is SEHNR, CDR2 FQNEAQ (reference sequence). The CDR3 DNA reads TGTGCCAGCAGCTTGGGGACAGGGCTTTTTAATTCACCCCTCCACTTT. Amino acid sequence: CASSLGTGLFNSPLHF.

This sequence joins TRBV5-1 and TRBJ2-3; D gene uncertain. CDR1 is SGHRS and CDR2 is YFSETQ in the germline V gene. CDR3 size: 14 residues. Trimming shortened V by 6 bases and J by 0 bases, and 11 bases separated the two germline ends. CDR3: CASNRITSTDTQYF. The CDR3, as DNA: TGCGCCAGCAATAGGATCACTAGCACAGATACGCAGTATTTT.

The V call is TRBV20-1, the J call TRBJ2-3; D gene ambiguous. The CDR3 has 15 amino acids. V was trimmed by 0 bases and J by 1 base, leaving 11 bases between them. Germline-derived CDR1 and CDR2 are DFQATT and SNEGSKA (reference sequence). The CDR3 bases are TGCAGTGCTAGAGACCGATATGTGGGCACAGATACGCAGTATTTT. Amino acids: CSARDRYVGTDTQYF.

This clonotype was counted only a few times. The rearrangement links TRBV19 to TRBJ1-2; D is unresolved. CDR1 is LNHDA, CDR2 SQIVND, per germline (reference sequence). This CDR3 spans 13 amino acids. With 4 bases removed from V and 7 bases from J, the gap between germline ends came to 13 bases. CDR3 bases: TGTGCCAGTAGTAGCTCTGGGTTCTCTGGCTACACCTTC. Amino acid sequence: CASSSSGFSGYTF.

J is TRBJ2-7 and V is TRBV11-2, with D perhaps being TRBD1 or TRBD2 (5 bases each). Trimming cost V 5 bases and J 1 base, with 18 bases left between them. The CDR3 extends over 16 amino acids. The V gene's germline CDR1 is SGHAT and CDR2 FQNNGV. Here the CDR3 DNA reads TGTGCCAGCAGCCCCAGGGAGTGGGCTCGGTCCTACGAGCAGTACTTC. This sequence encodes CASSPREWARSYEQYF. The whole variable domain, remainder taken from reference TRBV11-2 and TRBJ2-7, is EAGVAQSPRYKIIEKRQSVAFWCNPISGHATLYWYQQILGQGPKLLIQFQNNGVVDDSQLPKDRFSAERLKGVDSTLKIQPAKLEDSAVYLCASSPREWARSYEQYFGPGTRLTVT.

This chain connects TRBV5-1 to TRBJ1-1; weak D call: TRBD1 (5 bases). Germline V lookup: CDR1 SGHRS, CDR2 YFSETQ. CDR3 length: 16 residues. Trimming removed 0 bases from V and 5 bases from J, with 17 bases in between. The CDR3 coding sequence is TGCGCCAGCAGCTTGGACCCCGGTTGGGGGGGGACTGAAGCTTTCTTT. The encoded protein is CASSLDPGWGGTEAFF.

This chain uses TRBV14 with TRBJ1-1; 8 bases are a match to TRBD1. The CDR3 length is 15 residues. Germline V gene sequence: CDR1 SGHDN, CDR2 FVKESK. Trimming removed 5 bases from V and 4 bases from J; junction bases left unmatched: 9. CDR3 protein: CASSTPGQGATEAFF. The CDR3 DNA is TGTGCCAGCAGCACCCCCGGGCAGGGGGCCACTGAAGCTTTCTTT.

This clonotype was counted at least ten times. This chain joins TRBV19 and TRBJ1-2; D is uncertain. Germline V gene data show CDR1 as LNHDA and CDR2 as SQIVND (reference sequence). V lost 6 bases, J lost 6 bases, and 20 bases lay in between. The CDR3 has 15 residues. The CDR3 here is CASSAYGSPFDGYTF. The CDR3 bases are TGTGCCAGTAGCGCATACGGGTCCCCTTTCGATGGCTACACCTTC.

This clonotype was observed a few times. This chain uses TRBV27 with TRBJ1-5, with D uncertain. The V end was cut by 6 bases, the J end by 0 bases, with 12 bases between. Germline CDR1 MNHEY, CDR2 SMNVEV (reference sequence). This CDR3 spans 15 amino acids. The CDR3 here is CASSPDILSNQPQHF. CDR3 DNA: TGTGCCAGCAGCCCGGATATCCTTAGCAATCAGCCCCAGCATTTT.

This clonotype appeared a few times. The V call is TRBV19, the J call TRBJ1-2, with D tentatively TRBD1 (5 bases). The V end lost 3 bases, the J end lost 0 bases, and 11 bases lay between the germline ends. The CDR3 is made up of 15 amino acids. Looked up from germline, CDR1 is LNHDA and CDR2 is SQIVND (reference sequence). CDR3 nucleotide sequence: TGTGCCAGTAGTATTGGGGACTCCACTAACTATGGCTACACCTTC. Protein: CASSIGDSTNYGYTF.

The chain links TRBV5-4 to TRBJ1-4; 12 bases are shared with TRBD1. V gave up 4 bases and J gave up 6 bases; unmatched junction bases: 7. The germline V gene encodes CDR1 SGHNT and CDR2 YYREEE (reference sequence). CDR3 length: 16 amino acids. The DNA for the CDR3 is TGTGCCAGCAGCACCCGGGACAGGGGGCAAGATGAAAAACTGTTTTTT. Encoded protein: CASSTRDRGQDEKLFF.

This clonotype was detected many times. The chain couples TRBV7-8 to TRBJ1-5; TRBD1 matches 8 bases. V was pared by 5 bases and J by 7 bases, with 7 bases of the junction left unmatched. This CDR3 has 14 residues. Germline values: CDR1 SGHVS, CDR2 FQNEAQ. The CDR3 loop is CASSLTGGRQPQHF. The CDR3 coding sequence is TGTGCCAGCAGCCTCACAGGGGGACGGCAGCCCCAGCATTTT.

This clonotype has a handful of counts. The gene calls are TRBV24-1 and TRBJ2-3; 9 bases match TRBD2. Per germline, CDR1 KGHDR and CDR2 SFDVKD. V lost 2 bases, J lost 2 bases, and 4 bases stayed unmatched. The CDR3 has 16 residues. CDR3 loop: CATSDSSSGTTDTQYF. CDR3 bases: TGTGCCACCAGTGATTCGTCTAGCGGGACCACAGATACGCAGTATTTT.

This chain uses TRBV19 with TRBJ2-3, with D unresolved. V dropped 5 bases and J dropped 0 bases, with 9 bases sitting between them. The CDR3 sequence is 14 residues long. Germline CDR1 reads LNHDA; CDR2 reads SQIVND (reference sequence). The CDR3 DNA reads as TGTGCCAGTAGTCATCAACTCAGCACAGATACGCAGTATTTT. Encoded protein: CASSHQLSTDTQYF. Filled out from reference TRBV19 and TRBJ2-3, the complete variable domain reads DGGITQSPKYLFRKEGQNVTLSCEQNLNHDAMYWYRQDPGQGLRLIYYSQIVNDFQKGDIAEGYSVSREKKESFPLTVTSAQKNPTAFYLCASSHQLSTDTQYFGPGTRLTVL.

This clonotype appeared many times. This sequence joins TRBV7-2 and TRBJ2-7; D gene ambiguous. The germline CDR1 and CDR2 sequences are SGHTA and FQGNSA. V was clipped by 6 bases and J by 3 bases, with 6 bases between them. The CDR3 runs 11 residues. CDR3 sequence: CASSSIYEQYF. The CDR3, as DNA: TGTGCCAGCAGTTCGATCTACGAGCAGTACTTC.

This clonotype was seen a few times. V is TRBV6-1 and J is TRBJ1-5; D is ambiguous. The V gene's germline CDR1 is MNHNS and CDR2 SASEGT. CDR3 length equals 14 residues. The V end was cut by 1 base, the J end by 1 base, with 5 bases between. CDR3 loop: CASSEVTSNQPQHF. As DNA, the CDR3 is TGTGCCAGCAGTGAAGTAACGAGCAATCAGCCCCAGCATTTT.

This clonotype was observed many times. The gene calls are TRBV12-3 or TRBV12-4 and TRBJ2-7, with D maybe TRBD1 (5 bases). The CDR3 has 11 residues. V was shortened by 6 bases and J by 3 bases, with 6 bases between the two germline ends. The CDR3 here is CASSQGYEQYF. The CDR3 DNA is TGTGCCAGCAGCCAGGGCTACGAGCAGTACTTC.

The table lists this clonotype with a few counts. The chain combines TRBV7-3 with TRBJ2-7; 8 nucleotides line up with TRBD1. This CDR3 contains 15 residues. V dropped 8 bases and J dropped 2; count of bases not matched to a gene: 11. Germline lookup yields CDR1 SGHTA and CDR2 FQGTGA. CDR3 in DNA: TGTGCCAGCTCGACTGGGGACAGGCCTCCCTACGAGCAGTACTTC. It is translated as CASSTGDRPPYEQYF.

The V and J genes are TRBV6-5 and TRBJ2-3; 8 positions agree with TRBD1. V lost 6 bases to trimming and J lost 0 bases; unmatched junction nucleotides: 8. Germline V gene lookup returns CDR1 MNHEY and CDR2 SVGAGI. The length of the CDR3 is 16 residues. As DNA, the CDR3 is TGTGCCAGCAGACAGACAGGGGCCTTTAGCACAGATACGCAGTATTTT. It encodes CASRQTGAFSTDTQYF.

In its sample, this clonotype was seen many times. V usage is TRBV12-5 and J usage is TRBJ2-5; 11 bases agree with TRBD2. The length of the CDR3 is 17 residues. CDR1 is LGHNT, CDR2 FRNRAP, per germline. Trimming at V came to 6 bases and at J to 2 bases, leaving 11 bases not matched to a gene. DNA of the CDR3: TGTGCTAGTGGACAACGGAGGGCTAGCGGGGGGCAAGAGACCCAGTACTTC. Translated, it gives CASGQRRASGGQETQYF.